One and the same sample provided the 8 T cell receptor beta chains below, sequenced in a study of cytomegalovirus exposure and HLA in healthy donors. Both 60 Vbeta primers and 13 Jbeta primers went into the PCR. The repertoire was sequenced with immunoSEQ multiplex PCR; TCRdb's copy has only in-frame clones and lacks some. The sample includes about 110,000 clones, 70% of them seen just once. The sequenced sample consisted of PBMCs. The receptors were sampled from a man aged 30-40 years in good health and CMV-seropositive.

The rearrangement uses TRBV5-1 and TRBJ1-1; 7 bases are shared with TRBD1. This CDR3 region has 14 residues. The junction had 4 bases not matched to a gene; V was cut back by 4 bases and J by 1 base. Germline CDR1 is SGHRS and CDR2 is YFSETQ. The CDR3: CASSLGGGNTEAFF. The CDR3 DNA reads as TGCGCCAGCAGCCTAGGGGGCGGGAACACTGAAGCTTTCTTT.

This chain's CDR3 is CASSLLAGGLLTDTQYF. The DNA for the CDR3 is TGTGCCAGCAGCTTACTAGCGGGGGGGCTCCTCACAGATACGCAGTATTTT. The rearrangement uses TRBV7-8 and TRBJ2-3; TRBD2 matches 12 bases. CDR1 is SGHVS and CDR2 is FQNEAQ in the germline V gene. Trimming took 2 bases from V and 2 from J; bases not matched to a gene: 5. The CDR3 consists of 17 residues.

The chain recombines TRBV5-1 with TRBJ2-5; D gene uncertain. The J call may not be correct, given that the DNA end is closer to TRBJ2-7. The V gene's germline CDR1 is SGHRS and CDR2 YFSETQ. There are 13 residues in the CDR3. CDR3 residues: CASSLTVSYEQYF. In DNA, the CDR3 is TGCGCCAGCAGCTTGACGGTCTCCTACGAGCAGTACTTC.

The genes are TRBV29-1 and TRBJ2-1, with TRBD1 matching 8 bases. The CDR3 has 14 amino acids. V shed 3 bases, J shed 1 base, and the junction held 2 bases outside the gene matches. The germline V gene encodes CDR1 SQVTM and CDR2 ANQGSEA. The CDR3 region has the DNA TGCAGCGTTGACCGACAGGGGTCCTACAATGAGCAGTTCTTC. It translates to CSVDRQGSYNEQFF.

This chain joins TRBV11-3 and TRBJ1-6; 8 bases fit TRBD1. The CDR3 has 18 residues. Germline loops: CDR1 SGHNT, CDR2 YENEEA. Trimming at V came to 0 bases and at J to 9 bases, leaving 13 bases not matched to a gene. Here the CDR3 reads CASSLEVVLGQGSSPLHF. The CDR3 coding sequence is TGTGCCAGCAGCTTAGAAGTCGTCCTAGGACAGGGATCTTCACCCCTCCACTTT.

Remarks on this clone: One end of the junction varies from germline; a read error may be responsible. This chain links TRBV28 with TRBJ1-2; D remains unclear. The germline CDR1 and CDR2 sequences are MDHEN and SYDVKM. This CDR3 is built from 14 residues. The CDR3 DNA reads TGTGCCAGCAGCACTACACCGCCTAACTATGGCTGCACCTTC. Residues: CASSTTPPNYGCTF.

The J gene is TRBJ1-4, the V gene TRBV10-3; 7 nucleotides agree with TRBD1. The trim removed 3 bases at V and 0 bases at J, leaving 16 bases unmatched. Germline CDR1 ENHRY, CDR2 SYGVKD. The CDR3 totals 20 residues. CDR3 loop: CAISDSTGQSIGATNEKLFF. The CDR3 nucleotides read TGTGCCATCAGTGACTCTACGGGACAGTCAATAGGAGCAACTAATGAAAAACTGTTTTTT.

CDR3 residues: CASSPLGAEIYMNTEAFF. Here the CDR3 DNA reads TGTGCCAGCAGTCCCCTTGGGGCAGAGATTTACATGAACACTGAAGCTTTCTTT. This chain uses TRBV7-2 with TRBJ1-1, with D perhaps matching TRBD1 (5 bases). This CDR3 spans 18 amino acids. Germline assignment: CDR1 SGHTA and CDR2 FQGNSA. The V end was cut by 6 bases, the J end by 0 bases, with 23 bases between.